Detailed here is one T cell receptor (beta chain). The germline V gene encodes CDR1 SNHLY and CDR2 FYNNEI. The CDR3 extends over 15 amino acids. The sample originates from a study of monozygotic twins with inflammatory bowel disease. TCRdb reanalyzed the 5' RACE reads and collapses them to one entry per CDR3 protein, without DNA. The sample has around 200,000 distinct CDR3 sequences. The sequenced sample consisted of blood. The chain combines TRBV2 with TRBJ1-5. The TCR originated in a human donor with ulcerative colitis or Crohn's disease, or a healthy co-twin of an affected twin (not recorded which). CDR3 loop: CASTNEAGSNQPQHF.